This TCR beta chain was retrieved from a study of cytomegalovirus exposure and HLA in healthy donors. Primers included in the PCR were 60 Vbeta and 13 Jbeta primers. TCRdb's copy holds only in-frame clones and misses some; the assay was immunoSEQ multiplex PCR. The table shows 90,000 or so clones, with roughly 80% occurring only once. CDR1 and CDR2 (germline): KGHSH, LQKENI. The junction had 10 bases not matched to a gene; V was cut back by 2 bases and J by 3 bases. The length of the CDR3 is 16 residues. The receptor was derived from a man over 45 in good health and CMV-seropositive. The chain joins TRBV18 to TRBJ2-7; TRBD1 matches at 7 bases. The sample taken for sequencing was PBMCs. The CDR3 DNA reads as TGTGCCAGCTCACCAGCTACCGGGACAGTCGGCTACGAGCAGTACTTC. This gives the protein CASSPATGTVGYEQYF.